This TCR beta chain is from a study of cytomegalovirus exposure and HLA in healthy donors. Study findings and constraints: Confirmation was obtained in vitro that a few CMV-associated chains are specific for CMV antigens.

Both 60 Vbeta primers and 13 Jbeta primers went into the PCR. Clones were read by immunoSEQ multiplex PCR, and TCRdb kept only the in-frame ones, dropping some. The sample shows roughly 180,000 clones, 75% to 80% of them seen only once. Germline-derived CDR1 and CDR2 are MNHEY and SVGAGI. The CDR3 is 15 residues long. V was trimmed by 6 bases and J by 8 bases, leaving 17 bases between them. A note on this clone: Its specificity is unknown.

The TCR comes from a female donor in good health and CMV-seronegative. The V and J genes are TRBV6-5 and TRBJ1-6; tentatively, D is TRBD1 (6 bases). Sequences were obtained from PBMCs. CDR3 sequence reads: CASRRKEAGDSPLHF. The DNA of the CDR3 is TGTGCCAGCAGACGAAAGGAGGCAGGGGATTCACCCCTCCACTTT.